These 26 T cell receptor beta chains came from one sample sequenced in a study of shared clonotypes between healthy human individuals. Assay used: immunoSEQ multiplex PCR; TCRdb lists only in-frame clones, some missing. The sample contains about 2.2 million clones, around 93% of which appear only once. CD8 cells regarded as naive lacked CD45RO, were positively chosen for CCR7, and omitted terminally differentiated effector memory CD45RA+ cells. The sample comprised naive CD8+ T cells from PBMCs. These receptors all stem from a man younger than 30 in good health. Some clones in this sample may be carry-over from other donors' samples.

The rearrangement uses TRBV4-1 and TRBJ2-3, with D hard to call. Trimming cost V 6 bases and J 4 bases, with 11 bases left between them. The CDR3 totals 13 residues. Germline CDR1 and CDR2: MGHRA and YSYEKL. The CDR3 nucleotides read TGCGCCAGCAGGGCAAGTTTGGCAGATACGCAGTATTTT. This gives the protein CASRASLADTQYF.

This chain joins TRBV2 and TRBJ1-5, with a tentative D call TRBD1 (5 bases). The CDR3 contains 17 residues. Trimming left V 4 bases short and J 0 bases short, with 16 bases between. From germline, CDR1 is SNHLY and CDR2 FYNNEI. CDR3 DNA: TGTGCCAGCAGTGTTGGTGAGGGACGTTATAGCAATCAGCCCCAGCATTTT. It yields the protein CASSVGEGRYSNQPQHF.

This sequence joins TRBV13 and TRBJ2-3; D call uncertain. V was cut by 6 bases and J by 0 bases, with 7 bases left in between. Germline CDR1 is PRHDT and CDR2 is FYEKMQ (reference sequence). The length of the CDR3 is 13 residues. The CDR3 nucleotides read TGTGCCAGCAGGGGCCAGAGCACAGATACGCAGTATTTT. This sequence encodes CASRGQSTDTQYF.

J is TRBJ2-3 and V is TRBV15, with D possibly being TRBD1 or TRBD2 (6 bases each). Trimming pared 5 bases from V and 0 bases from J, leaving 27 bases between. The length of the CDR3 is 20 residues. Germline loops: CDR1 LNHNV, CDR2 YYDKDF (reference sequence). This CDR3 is CATSPTGTPAPEGSTDTQYF. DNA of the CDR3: TGTGCCACCAGCCCTACAGGGACACCGGCCCCGGAGGGTAGCACAGATACGCAGTATTTT.

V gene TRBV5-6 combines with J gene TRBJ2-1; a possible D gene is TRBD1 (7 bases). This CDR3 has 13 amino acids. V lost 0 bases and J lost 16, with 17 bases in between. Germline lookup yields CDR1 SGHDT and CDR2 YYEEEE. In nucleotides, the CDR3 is TGTGCCAGCAGCTTGGGTTCGGAGGGACAGCTCTTCTTC. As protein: CASSLGSEGQLFF.

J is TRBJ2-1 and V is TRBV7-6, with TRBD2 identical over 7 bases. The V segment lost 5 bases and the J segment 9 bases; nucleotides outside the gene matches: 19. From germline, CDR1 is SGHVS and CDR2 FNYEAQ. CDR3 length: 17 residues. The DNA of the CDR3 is TGTGCCAGCAGCGTCGTCAAAGGACTAGGGGAGGCGAGTGAGCAGTTCTTC. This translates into CASSVVKGLGEASEQFF.

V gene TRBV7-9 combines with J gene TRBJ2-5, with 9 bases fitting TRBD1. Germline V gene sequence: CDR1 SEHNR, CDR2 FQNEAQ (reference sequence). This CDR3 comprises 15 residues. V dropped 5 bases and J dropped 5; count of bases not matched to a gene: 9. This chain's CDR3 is CASSHGTGWIETQYF. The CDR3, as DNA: TGTGCCAGCAGCCACGGGACAGGGTGGATCGAGACCCAGTACTTC.

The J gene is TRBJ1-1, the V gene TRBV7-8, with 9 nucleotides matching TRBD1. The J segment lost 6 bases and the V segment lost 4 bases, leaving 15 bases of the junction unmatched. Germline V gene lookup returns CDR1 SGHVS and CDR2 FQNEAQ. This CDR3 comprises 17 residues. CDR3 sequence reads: CASSSQYARQGGPEAFF. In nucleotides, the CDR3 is TGTGCCAGCAGCTCCCAATATGCCCGACAGGGGGGCCCTGAAGCTTTCTTT. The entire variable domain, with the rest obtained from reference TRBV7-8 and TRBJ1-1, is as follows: GAGVSQSPRYKVAKRGQDVALRCDPISGHVSLFWYQQALGQGPEFLTYFQNEAQLDKSGLPSDRFFAERPEGSVSTLKIQRTQQEDSAVYLCASSSQYARQGGPEAFFGQGTRLTVV.

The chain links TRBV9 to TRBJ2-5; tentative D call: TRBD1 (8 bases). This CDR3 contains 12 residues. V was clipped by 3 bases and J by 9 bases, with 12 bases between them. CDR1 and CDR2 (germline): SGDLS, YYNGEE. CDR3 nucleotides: TGTGCCAGCAGCGCAACAGGGGGGGCCCAGTACTTC. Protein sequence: CASSATGGAQYF.

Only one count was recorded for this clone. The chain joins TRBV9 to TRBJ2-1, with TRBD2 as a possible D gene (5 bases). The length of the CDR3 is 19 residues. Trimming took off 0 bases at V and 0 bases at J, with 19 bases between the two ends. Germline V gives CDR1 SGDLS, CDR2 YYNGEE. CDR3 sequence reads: CASSVVEWTRQSSYNEQFF. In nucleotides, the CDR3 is TGTGCCAGCAGCGTAGTTGAATGGACTCGCCAAAGCTCCTACAATGAGCAGTTCTTC.

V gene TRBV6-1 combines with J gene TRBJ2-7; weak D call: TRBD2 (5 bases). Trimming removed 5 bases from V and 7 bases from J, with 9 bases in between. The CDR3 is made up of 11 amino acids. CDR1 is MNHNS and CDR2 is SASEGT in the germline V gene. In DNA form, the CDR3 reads TGTGCCAGCAGTTGGTGGGAGGAGCAGTACTTC. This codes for CASSWWEEQYF.

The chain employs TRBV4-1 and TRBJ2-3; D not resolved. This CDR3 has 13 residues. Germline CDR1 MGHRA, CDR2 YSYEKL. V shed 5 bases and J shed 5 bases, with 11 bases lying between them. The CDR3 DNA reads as TGCGCCAGCAGCGAGGAACACGGAGATACGCAGTATTTT. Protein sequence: CASSEEHGDTQYF.

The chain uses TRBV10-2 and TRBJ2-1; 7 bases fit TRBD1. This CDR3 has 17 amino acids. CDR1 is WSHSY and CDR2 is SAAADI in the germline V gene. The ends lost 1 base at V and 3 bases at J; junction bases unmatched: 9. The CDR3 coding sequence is TGCGCCAGCAGTGAGTATATTGGGACAGAAGACTACAATGAGCAGTTCTTC. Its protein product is CASSEYIGTEDYNEQFF.

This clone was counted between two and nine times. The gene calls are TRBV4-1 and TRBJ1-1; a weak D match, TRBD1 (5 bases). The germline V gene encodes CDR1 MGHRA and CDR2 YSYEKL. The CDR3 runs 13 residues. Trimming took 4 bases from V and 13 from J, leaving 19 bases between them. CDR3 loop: CASSPPGGGTVFF. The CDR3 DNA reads TGCGCCAGCAGCCCCCCCGGGGGAGGGACGGTTTTCTTT.

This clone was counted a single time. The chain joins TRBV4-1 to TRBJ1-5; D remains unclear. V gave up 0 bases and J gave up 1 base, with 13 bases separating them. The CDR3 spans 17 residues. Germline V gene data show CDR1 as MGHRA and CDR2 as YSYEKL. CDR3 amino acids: CASSQEFGVRSNQPQHF. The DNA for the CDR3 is TGCGCCAGCAGCCAAGAATTTGGGGTGAGGAGCAATCAGCCCCAGCATTTT.

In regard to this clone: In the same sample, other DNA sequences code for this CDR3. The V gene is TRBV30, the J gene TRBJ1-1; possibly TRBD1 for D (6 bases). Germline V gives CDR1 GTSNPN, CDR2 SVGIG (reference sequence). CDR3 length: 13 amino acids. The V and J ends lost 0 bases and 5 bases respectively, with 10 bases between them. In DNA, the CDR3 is TGTGCCTGGAGTGTACAGGGCGAGACTGAAGCTTTCTTT. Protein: CAWSVQGETEAFF.

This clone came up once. DNA for the CDR3: TGCAGCGCGATAACCGGGACTATCTACACAGATACGCAGTATTTT. Its protein product is CSAITGTIYTDTQYF. The chain joins TRBV29-1 to TRBJ2-3; the match to TRBD2 covers 7 bases. V gave up 7 bases and J gave up 2 bases; unmatched junction bases: 12. The germline V gene encodes CDR1 SQVTM and CDR2 ANQGSEA. The CDR3 contains 15 residues.

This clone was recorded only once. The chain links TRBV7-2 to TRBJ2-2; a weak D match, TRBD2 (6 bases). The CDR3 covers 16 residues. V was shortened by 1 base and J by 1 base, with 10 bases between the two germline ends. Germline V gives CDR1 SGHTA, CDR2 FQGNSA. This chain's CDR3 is CASSLVLALNTGELFF. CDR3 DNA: TGTGCCAGCAGCTTAGTTCTAGCGCTGAACACCGGGGAGCTGTTTTTT. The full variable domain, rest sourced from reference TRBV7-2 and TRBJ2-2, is GAGVSQSPSNKVTEKGKDVELRCDPISGHTALYWYRQSLGQGLEFLIYFQGNSAPDKSGLPSDRFSAERTGGSVSTLTIQRTQQEDSAVYLCASSLVLALNTGELFFGEGSRLTVL.

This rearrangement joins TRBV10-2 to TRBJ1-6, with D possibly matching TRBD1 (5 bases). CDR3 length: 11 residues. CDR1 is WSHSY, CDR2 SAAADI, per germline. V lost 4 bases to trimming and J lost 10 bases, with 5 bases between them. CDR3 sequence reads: CASSGGSPLHF. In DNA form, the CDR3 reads TGCGCCAGCAGTGGGGGCTCACCCCTCCACTTT.

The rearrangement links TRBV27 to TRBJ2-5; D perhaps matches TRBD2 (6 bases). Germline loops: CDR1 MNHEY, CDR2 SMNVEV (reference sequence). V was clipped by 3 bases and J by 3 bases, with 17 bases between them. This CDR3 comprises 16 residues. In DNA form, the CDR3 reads TGTGCCAGCAGTTTGGAAATCGGGAGCGGAGAAGAGACCCAGTACTTC. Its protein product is CASSLEIGSGEETQYF.

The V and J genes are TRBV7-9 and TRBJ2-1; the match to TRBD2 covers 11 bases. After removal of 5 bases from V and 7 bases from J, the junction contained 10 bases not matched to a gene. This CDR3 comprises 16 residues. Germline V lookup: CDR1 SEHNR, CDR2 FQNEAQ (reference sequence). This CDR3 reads CASSPRTSGPVNEQFF. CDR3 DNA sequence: TGTGCCAGCAGCCCTCGGACTAGCGGGCCAGTGAATGAGCAGTTCTTC.

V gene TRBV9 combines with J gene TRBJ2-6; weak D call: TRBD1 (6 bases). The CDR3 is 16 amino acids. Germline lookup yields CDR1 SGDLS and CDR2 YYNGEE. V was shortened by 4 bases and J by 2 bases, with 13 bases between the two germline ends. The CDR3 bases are TGTGCCAGCAGCTCACCACAGGGTACTGGGGCCAACGTCCTGACTTTC. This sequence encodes CASSSPQGTGANVLTF.

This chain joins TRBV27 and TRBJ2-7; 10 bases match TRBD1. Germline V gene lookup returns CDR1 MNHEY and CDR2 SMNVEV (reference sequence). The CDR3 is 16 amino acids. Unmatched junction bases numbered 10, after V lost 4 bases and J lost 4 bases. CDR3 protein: CASSSNHRTGGYEQYF. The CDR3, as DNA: TGTGCCAGCAGTTCTAACCATCGGACAGGGGGGTACGAGCAGTACTTC.

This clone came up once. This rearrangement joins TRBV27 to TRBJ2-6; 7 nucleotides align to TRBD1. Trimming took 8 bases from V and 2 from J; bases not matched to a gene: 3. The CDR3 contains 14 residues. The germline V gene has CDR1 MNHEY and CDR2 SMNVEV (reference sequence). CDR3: CASLDRAGANVLTF. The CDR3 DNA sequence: TGTGCCAGCCTCGACAGGGCTGGGGCCAACGTCCTGACTTTC.

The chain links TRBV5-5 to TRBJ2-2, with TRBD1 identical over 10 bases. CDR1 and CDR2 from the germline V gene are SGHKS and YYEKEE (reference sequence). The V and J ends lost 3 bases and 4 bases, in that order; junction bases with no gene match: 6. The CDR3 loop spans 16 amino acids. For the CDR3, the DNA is TGTGCCAGCAGCTGGGACAGGGGAGCCAGCACCGGGGAGCTGTTTTTT. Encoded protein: CASSWDRGASTGELFF.

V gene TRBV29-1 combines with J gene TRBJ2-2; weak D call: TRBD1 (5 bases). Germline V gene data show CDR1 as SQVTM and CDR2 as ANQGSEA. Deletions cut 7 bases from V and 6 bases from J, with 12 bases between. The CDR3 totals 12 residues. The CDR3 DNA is TGCAGCGCCATTCAGGGCGCCGGGGAGCTGTTTTTT. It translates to CSAIQGAGELFF.